The TCR beta chain described here comes from a study of blood T cells in healthy people across ages. With a J-beta primer mix and a sample-barcoded 5' primer, a second PCR ran roughly 7 to 11 cycles. TCRdb ran MiXCR on the 5' RACE reads and lists one entry per CDR3 protein. The repertoire holds about 800,000 distinct CDR3 sequences, with 20% to 25% as singletons. Regarding the study as a whole: Getting older went along with TCR beta diversity per million T cells dropping roughly linearly.

This clonotype was seen only a few times. Antigen: not known. This sample was shared with a second study, whose subject was T cells of mothers and their children. That report adds: During the second PCR, the M1S primer introduced sample barcodes along with 2-4 random nucleotides. When mothers and children were related, their normalized repertoire overlap, which was always slightly higher, did not differ significantly from that of unrelated pairs.

The sequenced sample was blood. The clonotype comes from a boy younger than 18 in good health.

DNA for the CDR3: TGCGCCAGCAGTTACTACCGCCAAGAGACCCAGTACTTC. It translates to CASSYYRQETQYF. V is TRBV5-1 and J is TRBJ2-5; D is uncertain. Germline values: CDR1 SGHRS, CDR2 YFSETQ. This CDR3 is built from 13 residues. The V gene lost 5 bases and the J gene lost 1 base, with 9 bases spanning the gap.